This T cell receptor (beta chain) was captured by sequencing in a study of breast tumors, draining lymph nodes, adjacent tissues. Regarding the study as a whole: Tumor T cell lymph node origin was a supported hypothesis, not proven. Tumors had less TCR diversity than lymph nodes, more than nontumor tissue. Luminal-like breast cancer showed significantly greater tumor-nontumor repertoire similarity than basal-like breast cancer did.

Using its own MiXCR run on the multiplex PCR reads, TCRdb lists one record per CDR3 protein. The table lists around 19,000 distinct CDR3 sequences, more than 25% of them singletons. As regards this clonotype: Its antigen is unknown.

This CDR3 region has 14 residues. CDR1 is SGHDN and CDR2 is FVKESK in the germline V gene. Trimming removed 5 bases from V and 2 bases from J, with 12 bases in between. The origin of this receptor is a female donor with breast cancer. Some clones in this sample may be carry-over from other donors' samples. The source material was breast tumor tissue. J is TRBJ1-2 and V is TRBV14; D is possibly TRBD1 (5 bases). The CDR3 spells CASSNLGTNYGYTF. The CDR3 region has the DNA TGTGCCAGCAGCAACTTGGGGACCAACTATGGCTACACCTTC.